The clone carrying this T cell receptor (beta chain) was counted at least ten times. Its antigen remains unidentified. The data were taken from a study of T cells in Graves' hyperthyroidism and ophthalmopathy. Findings and limits, study-wide: Ophthalmopathy, as predicted by the model, came a median about seven months after the prediction.

Hyperthyroidism patients were newly diagnosed, had disease duration under 2 months, and were aged 18 to 65 years. Amplified regions were TCR beta CDR3 sequences from RNA transcripts. Using the HTBI primer set, a first-round RT-PCR was run on the TCR CDR3. TCRdb re-called the multiplex PCR reads with MiXCR, one entry per CDR3 protein. The data hold some 350,000 distinct CDR3 sequences, with around 25% observed a single time. This receptor was obtained from a man aged 50 or older with Graves' hyperthyroidism. The specimen sequenced was blood.

CDR3 DNA sequence: TGTGCCAGCAGCCGGGACAGGGGAGAGACCCAGTACTTC. It specifies CASSRDRGETQYF. The chain links TRBV7-2 to TRBJ2-5; 10 bases line up with TRBD1. Germline CDR1 and CDR2: SGHTA and FQGNSA. This CDR3 region has 13 residues. Trimming removed 5 bases from V and 4 bases from J; junction bases left unmatched: 1.